This TCR beta chain was documented in a study of blood T cells in healthy people across ages. On the study more broadly: The template switching approach captured approximately one barcoded beta molecule for every two T cells.

Sample-barcoded 5' priming and a J-beta primer mix drove a second PCR of 7 to 11 cycles. With 12 random nucleotides, a template-switch adaptor tagged each individual cDNA molecule. TCRdb reprocessed the 5' RACE reads via MiXCR and lists one record per CDR3 protein. The table includes fewer than 2 million distinct CDR3 sequences, 35% to 50% detected once. Each individual donor underwent a draw of 8.5 to 10 milliliters of peripheral blood. Each sample gave at least 6.5 million isolated PBMCs. The CDR3 length is 14 residues. V was clipped by 4 bases and J by 5 bases, with 12 bases between them. Germline V gives CDR1 MNHEY, CDR2 SVGEGT. This clonotype was seen just once.

Sequencing was performed on blood. This clonotype was obtained from a human donor in good health. V usage is TRBV6-2 or TRBV6-3 and J usage is TRBJ2-1; tentatively, D is TRBD1 (6 bases). As DNA, the CDR3 is TGTGCCAGCAGTTTCGGACAGATTAACAATGAGCAGTTCTTC. This gives the protein CASSFGQINNEQFF.